The rows below give T cell receptor beta chains drawn from one sample of a study of blood T cells in healthy people across ages. TCRdb passed the 5' RACE reads through MiXCR, listing each CDR3 protein once. The table lists approximately 770,000 distinct CDR3 sequences, roughly 50% of them singletons. Input material: blood. Every receptor here comes from a man aged 25 to 40 in good health. The CDR3 runs from the conserved cysteine through the conserved F or W. Each record gives: CDR3 DNA, CDR3 protein, J gene, clone size, V gene, D gene. The D gene is left open where the match is weak. The listing skips clone size in some rows; elsewhere it reads once, few, many or a size class.

DNA: TGTGCCAGCAGGGAGGGACTAGCGGACTACGAGCAGTACTTC
CDR3: CASREGLADYEQYF
J: TRBJ2-7
size: NA
V: TRBV2
D: TRBD2

DNA: TGCGCCAGCAGCCAAGATGCACTTGCCTACGAGCAGTACTTC
CDR3: CASSQDALAYEQYF
J: TRBJ2-7
size: few
V: TRBV4-3
D: NA

DNA: TGCGCCAGCAGCCAACGACAGCTAGAGACCCAGTACTTC
CDR3: CASSQRQLETQYF
J: TRBJ2-5
size: few
V: TRBV4-1
D: NA

DNA: TGTGCCAGCAGCTCCCCGCGGGGACGCTACGAGCAGTACTTC
CDR3: CASSSPRGRYEQYF
J: TRBJ2-7
size: few
V: TRBV11-2
D: NA

DNA: TGTGCCAGCAGCTTTCCGGGACAGGGGGACGATGAGCAGTTCTTC
CDR3: CASSFPGQGDDEQFF
J: TRBJ2-1
size: many
V: TRBV11-2
D: TRBD1

DNA: TGTGCCAGCAGCTTGGGGGGCACAGGCGTCAGGGAGACCCAGTACTTC
CDR3: CASSLGGTGVRETQYF
J: TRBJ2-5
size: few
V: TRBV7-2
D: NA

DNA: TGCAGCGTTGAAGAAGGTGGCTCCCGGGGCTACACCTTC
CDR3: CSVEEGGSRGYTF
J: TRBJ1-2
size: many
V: TRBV29-1
D: NA

DNA: TGTGCCAGCAGCCAAGATCTAGCGAGGACCGGGGAGCTGTTTTTT
CDR3: CASSQDLARTGELFF
J: TRBJ2-2
size: NA
V: TRBV4-2
D: NA

DNA: TGCGCCAGCTCGACCCCTCTTAACAGGGGGGAAGGTTCCTACGAGCAGTACTTC
CDR3: CASSTPLNRGEGSYEQYF
J: TRBJ2-7
size: NA
V: TRBV5-1
D: TRBD1

DNA: TGTGCCAGCAGCTTAGTTACCCTGGACTATGGCTACACCTTC
CDR3: CASSLVTLDYGYTF
J: TRBJ1-2
size: NA
V: TRBV7-2
D: NA

DNA: TGTGCCACGGGAGTGGGGGAGGCCTACGAGCAGTACTTC
CDR3: CATGVGEAYEQYF
J: TRBJ2-7
size: NA
V: TRBV7-2
D: NA

DNA: TGCAGCGCTGGGTCGGGGGCCCAAGAGACCCAGTACTTC
CDR3: CSAGSGAQETQYF
J: TRBJ2-5
size: NA
V: TRBV29-1
D: NA

DNA: TGTGCCAGCAGACTACGGTTAGCAACTAATGAAAAACTGTTTTTT
CDR3: CASRLRLATNEKLFF
J: TRBJ1-4
size: NA
V: TRBV6-5
D: NA

DNA: TGTGCCAGCAGTTTTAATGAGGGCCAAGAGACCCAGTACTTC
CDR3: CASSFNEGQETQYF
J: TRBJ2-5
size: NA
V: TRBV12-3/TRBV12-4
D: NA

DNA: TGCAGTGCTAGTGGAGGCGCATTCGACGAGCAGTACTTC
CDR3: CSASGGAFDEQYF
J: TRBJ2-7
size: NA
V: TRBV20-1
D: NA

DNA: TGTGCCACCAGCAGAGGAAGGGTGCCCGGGGAGCTGTTTTTT
CDR3: CATSRGRVPGELFF
J: TRBJ2-2
size: few
V: TRBV15
D: NA

DNA: TGCAGTGCCCGCCCTGGGGACTCCACAGATACGCAGTATTTT
CDR3: CSARPGDSTDTQYF
J: TRBJ2-3
size: NA
V: TRBV20-1
D: NA

DNA: TGCAGTGCTAGGTCTAGCGGTGCCTACGAGCAGTACTTC
CDR3: CSARSSGAYEQYF
J: TRBJ2-7
size: NA
V: TRBV20-1
D: TRBD2

DNA: TGCAGTGCTATTCTAGCGGGAGGGGTCAATGAGCAGTTCTTC
CDR3: CSAILAGGVNEQFF
J: TRBJ2-1
size: few
V: TRBV20-1
D: TRBD2

DNA: TGCAGTGCTAGGGGTGCGGGAGAGAGGGCCAAAAACATTCAGTACTTC
CDR3: CSARGAGERAKNIQYF
J: TRBJ2-4
size: NA
V: TRBV20-1
D: TRBD2

DNA: TGTGCCAGCAGCAAAGCGCTGGGAAATCGGCAAGAGACCCAGTACTTC
CDR3: CASSKALGNRQETQYF
J: TRBJ2-5
size: NA
V: TRBV21-1
D: NA

DNA: TGCGCCAGCAGCTCGCCCGCCGGGGGCAATGAGCAGTTCTTC
CDR3: CASSSPAGGNEQFF
J: TRBJ2-1
size: NA
V: TRBV4-1
D: NA

DNA: TGTGCCAGCAGCCAAGACCTTGTCGGGACAAACTATGGCTACACCTTC
CDR3: CASSQDLVGTNYGYTF
J: TRBJ1-2
size: NA
V: TRBV4-2
D: NA

DNA: TGTGCCAGCAGCCAGCCTTTCCGAAACTATGGCTACACCTTC
CDR3: CASSQPFRNYGYTF
J: TRBJ1-2
size: NA
V: TRBV6-6
D: NA

DNA: TGTGCCAGCAGCGTAGGGATTGGCTACGAAGAGACCCAGTACTTC
CDR3: CASSVGIGYEETQYF
J: TRBJ2-5
size: NA
V: TRBV9
D: NA

DNA: TGCGCCAGCAGCCCCGGGGACACTGAAGCTTTCTTT
CDR3: CASSPGDTEAFF
J: TRBJ1-1
size: many
V: TRBV5-1
D: NA

DNA: TGTGCCAGCAGTGGCGGGGACGGAACCCAAGAGACCCAGTACTTC
CDR3: CASSGGDGTQETQYF
J: TRBJ2-5
size: NA
V: TRBV9
D: NA

DNA: TGCAGGGCAACAGGGGGCGGTAGAAATGAGCAGTACTTC
CDR3: CRATGGGRNEQYF
J: TRBJ2-5
size: NA
V: TRBV20-1
D: TRBD1

DNA: TGTGCCAGCACCGGGACTAGCGGATTCTACGAGCAGTACTTC
CDR3: CASTGTSGFYEQYF
J: TRBJ2-7
size: NA
V: TRBV28
D: TRBD2

DNA: TGTGCCAGCAGTTCTCGGCACGAAGGCTACACCTTC
CDR3: CASSSRHEGYTF
J: TRBJ1-2
size: NA
V: TRBV25-1
D: NA

DNA: TGTGCCAGCAGCAGGGGACCTGGGGGCCCCTCGGACAATGAGCAGTTCTTC
CDR3: CASSRGPGGPSDNEQFF
J: TRBJ2-1
size: NA
V: TRBV7-2
D: NA

DNA: TGCAGTGCTCCACTAACAAATGAGCAGTTCTTC
CDR3: CSAPLTNEQFF
J: TRBJ2-1
size: few
V: TRBV20-1
D: NA

DNA: TGTGCCAGCAGCCCCGGGACTAGCAGATACAATGAGCAGTTCTTC
CDR3: CASSPGTSRYNEQFF
J: TRBJ2-1
size: NA
V: TRBV7-3
D: TRBD2

DNA: TGCAGCGTTCCCCGGGACGTCCCTAATGAGCAGTTCTTC
CDR3: CSVPRDVPNEQFF
J: TRBJ2-1
size: NA
V: TRBV29-1
D: NA

DNA: TGTGCCAACTCCCCTAGCGGTTTCTCCTACAATGAGCAGTTCTTC
CDR3: CANSPSGFSYNEQFF
J: TRBJ2-1
size: once
V: TRBV2
D: TRBD2

DNA: TGTGCCAGCAGCTCCTCTCCTGGAGGACACTACGAGCAGTACTTC
CDR3: CASSSSPGGHYEQYF
J: TRBJ2-7
size: once
V: TRBV7-9
D: NA

DNA: TGTGCCAGCAGGCCGGATCTCGGGTATCAGCCCCAGCATTTT
CDR3: CASRPDLGYQPQHF
J: TRBJ1-5
size: NA
V: TRBV6-6
D: NA

DNA: TGTGCCATCGCCGGCGGCCAACACTATGGCTACACCTTC
CDR3: CAIAGGQHYGYTF
J: TRBJ1-2
size: NA
V: TRBV10-3
D: NA

DNA: TGCAGCGTTGATAAGAGTTGGGCCAACAATGAGCAGTTCTTC
CDR3: CSVDKSWANNEQFF
J: TRBJ2-1
size: NA
V: TRBV29-1
D: NA

DNA: TGTGCCAGCAGCTTATTAGTCTACGAGCAGTACTTC
CDR3: CASSLLVYEQYF
J: TRBJ2-7
size: NA
V: TRBV7-9
D: NA

DNA: TGTGCCACCCATGGGGATTCTTATGAGCAGTTCTTC
CDR3: CATHGDSYEQFF
J: TRBJ2-1
size: few
V: TRBV28
D: NA

DNA: TGTGCCAGCAGCCAAGATGCCTCCGGGGGCTTTGCCTACGAGCAGTACTTC
CDR3: CASSQDASGGFAYEQYF
J: TRBJ2-7
size: NA
V: TRBV3-1
D: NA

DNA: TGTGCCAGCAGCTTGGGGACAGCGCAGGGCGCTGAAGCTTTCTTT
CDR3: CASSLGTAQGAEAFF
J: TRBJ1-1
size: few
V: TRBV7-9
D: TRBD1

DNA: TGTGCCAGCGCCGTTGCCGGTTTAGGCGAAAACATTCAGTACTTC
CDR3: CASAVAGLGENIQYF
J: TRBJ2-4
size: NA
V: TRBV7-9
D: NA

DNA: TGTGCCAGCAGCTCCAGAACAGGGGGCTATACTGAAGCTTTCTTT
CDR3: CASSSRTGGYTEAFF
J: TRBJ1-1
size: once
V: TRBV7-2
D: TRBD1

DNA: TGCAGTGCTACCCCTCCGGGACGCTCCTACGAGCAGTACTTC
CDR3: CSATPPGRSYEQYF
J: TRBJ2-7
size: NA
V: TRBV20-1
D: NA

DNA: TGTGCCGCCTGGGGACAGCACTACGAGCAGTACTTC
CDR3: CAAWGQHYEQYF
J: TRBJ2-7
size: NA
V: TRBV6-1
D: TRBD1

DNA: TGCGCCAGCAGCCAAAGGGCCAGGAATGAGCAGTTCTTC
CDR3: CASSQRARNEQFF
J: TRBJ2-1
size: few
V: TRBV4-3
D: NA

DNA: TGTGCCAGCAGCCAGGTATTAGGGGACAATGAGCAGTTCTTC
CDR3: CASSQVLGDNEQFF
J: TRBJ2-1
size: NA
V: TRBV12-3/TRBV12-4
D: NA